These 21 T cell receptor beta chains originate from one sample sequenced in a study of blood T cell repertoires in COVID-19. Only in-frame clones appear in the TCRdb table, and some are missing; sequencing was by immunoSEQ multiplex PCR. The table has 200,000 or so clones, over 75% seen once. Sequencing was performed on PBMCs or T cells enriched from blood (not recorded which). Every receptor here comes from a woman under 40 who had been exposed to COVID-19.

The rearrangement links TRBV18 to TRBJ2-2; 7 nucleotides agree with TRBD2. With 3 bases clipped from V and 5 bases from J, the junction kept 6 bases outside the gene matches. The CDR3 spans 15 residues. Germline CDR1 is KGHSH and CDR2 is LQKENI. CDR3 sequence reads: CASSPGRESTGELFF. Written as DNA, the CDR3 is TGTGCCAGCTCACCGGGGCGGGAGTCAACCGGGGAGCTGTTTTTT.

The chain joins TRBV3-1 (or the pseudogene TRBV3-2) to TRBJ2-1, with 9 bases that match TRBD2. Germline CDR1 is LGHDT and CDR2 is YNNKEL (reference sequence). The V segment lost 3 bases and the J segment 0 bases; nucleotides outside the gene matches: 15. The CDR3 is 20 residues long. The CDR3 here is CASSHKGATSGLSSYNEQFF. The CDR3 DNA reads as TGTGCCAGCAGCCACAAGGGGGCTACTAGCGGGTTGAGCTCCTACAATGAGCAGTTCTTC.

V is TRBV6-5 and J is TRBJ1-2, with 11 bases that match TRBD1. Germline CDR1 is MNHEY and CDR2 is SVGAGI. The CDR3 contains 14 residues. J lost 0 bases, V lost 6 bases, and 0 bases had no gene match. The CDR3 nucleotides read TGTGCCAGCAGGGGACAGGGGGCTAACTATGGCTACACCTTC. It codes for CASRGQGANYGYTF.

CDR3 coding DNA: TGTGCCAGCAGTGAAGCTCCCCAATCCTACGAGCAGTACTTC. This sequence encodes CASSEAPQSYEQYF. V gene TRBV6-1 combines with J gene TRBJ2-7; D remains ambiguous. V lost 0 bases to trimming and J lost 1 base, with 7 bases between them. Germline CDR1 and CDR2: MNHNS and SASEGT. This CDR3 comprises 14 residues.

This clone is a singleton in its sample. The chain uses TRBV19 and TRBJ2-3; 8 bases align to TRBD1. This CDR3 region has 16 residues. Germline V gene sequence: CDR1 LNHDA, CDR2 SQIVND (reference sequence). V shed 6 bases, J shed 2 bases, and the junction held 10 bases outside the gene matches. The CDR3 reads CASSRGRVALTDTQYF. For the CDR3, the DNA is TGTGCCAGTAGCAGGGGGCGCGTGGCCCTCACAGATACGCAGTATTTT.

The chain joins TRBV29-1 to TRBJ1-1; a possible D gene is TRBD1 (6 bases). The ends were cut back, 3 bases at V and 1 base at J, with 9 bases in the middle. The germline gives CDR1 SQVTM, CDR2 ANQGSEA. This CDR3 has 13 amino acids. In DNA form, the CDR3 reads TGCAGCGTTGAGACAGGCGAGAACACTGAAGCTTTCTTT. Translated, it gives CSVETGENTEAFF.

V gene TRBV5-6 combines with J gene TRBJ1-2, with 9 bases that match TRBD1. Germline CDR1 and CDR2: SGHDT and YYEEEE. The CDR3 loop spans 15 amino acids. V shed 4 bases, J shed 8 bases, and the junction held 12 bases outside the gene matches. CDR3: CASSPPGQGIRGYTF. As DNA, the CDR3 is TGTGCCAGCAGCCCACCCGGACAGGGGATTAGGGGCTACACCTTC.

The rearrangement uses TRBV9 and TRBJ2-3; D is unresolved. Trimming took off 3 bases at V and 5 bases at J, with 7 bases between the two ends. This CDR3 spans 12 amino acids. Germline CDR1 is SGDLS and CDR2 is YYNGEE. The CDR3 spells CASSAREDTQYF. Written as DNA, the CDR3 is TGTGCCAGCAGCGCTCGCGAAGATACGCAGTATTTT. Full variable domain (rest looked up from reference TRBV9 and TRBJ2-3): DSGVTQTPKHLITATGQRVTLRCSPRSGDLSVYWYQQSLDQGLQFLIQYYNGEERAKGNILERFSAQQFPDLHSELNLSSLELGDSALYFCASSAREDTQYFGPGTRLTVL.

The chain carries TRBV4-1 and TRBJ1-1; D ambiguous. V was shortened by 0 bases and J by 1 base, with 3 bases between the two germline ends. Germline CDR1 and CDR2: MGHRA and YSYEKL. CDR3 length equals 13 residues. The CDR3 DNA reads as TGCGCCAGCAGCCAAGAACAGAACACTGAAGCTTTCTTT. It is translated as CASSQEQNTEAFF.

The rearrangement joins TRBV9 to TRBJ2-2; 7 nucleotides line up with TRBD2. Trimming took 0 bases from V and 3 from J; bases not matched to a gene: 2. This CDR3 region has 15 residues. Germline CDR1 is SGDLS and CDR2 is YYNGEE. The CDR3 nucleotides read TGTGCCAGCAGCGTAGGCCTAGCGGACACCGGGGAGCTGTTTTTT. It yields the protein CASSVGLADTGELFF.

The CDR3 DNA reads as TGTGCCAGCAGCTCCTTTCGGACAGGGTTCTCCTACGAGCAGTACTTC. The encoded protein is CASSSFRTGFSYEQYF. The rearrangement uses TRBV5-6 and TRBJ2-7; 8 bases fit TRBD1. The CDR3 length is 16 residues. The V gene end was trimmed by 3 bases and the J gene end by 0 bases; junction bases not matched to a gene: 8. Germline lookup yields CDR1 SGHDT and CDR2 YYEEEE. Looking up the rest from reference TRBV5-6 and TRBJ2-7 gives the full variable domain: DAGVTQSPTHLIKTRGQQVTLRCSPKSGHDTVSWYQQALGQGPQFIFQYYEEEERQRGNFPDRFSGHQFPNYSSELNVNALLLGDSALYLCASSSFRTGFSYEQYFGPGTRLTVT.

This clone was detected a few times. CDR3 residues: CASSAYSRRSQGGYTF. The CDR3 region has the DNA TGTGCCAGCAGCGCATACTCCCGACGGAGTCAAGGTGGCTACACCTTC. This chain connects TRBV9 to TRBJ1-2; no reliable D call. V lost 3 bases and J 7 bases, leaving 22 bases between the germline ends. The CDR3 is made up of 16 amino acids. The germline CDR1 and CDR2 sequences are SGDLS and YYNGEE.

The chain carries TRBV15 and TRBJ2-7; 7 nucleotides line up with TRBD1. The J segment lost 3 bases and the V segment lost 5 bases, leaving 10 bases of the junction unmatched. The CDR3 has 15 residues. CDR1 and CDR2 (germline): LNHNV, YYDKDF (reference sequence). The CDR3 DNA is TGTGCCACCAGCTACCAGACAGGGATAGGCTACGAGCAGTACTTC. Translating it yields CATSYQTGIGYEQYF.

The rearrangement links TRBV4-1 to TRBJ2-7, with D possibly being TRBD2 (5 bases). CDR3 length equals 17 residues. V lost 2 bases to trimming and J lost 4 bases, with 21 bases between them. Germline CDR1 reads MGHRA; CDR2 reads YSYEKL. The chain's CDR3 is CASSQPRGSSFIYEQYF. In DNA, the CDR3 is TGCGCCAGCAGCCAACCAAGAGGGAGCAGTTTTATTTACGAGCAGTACTTC.

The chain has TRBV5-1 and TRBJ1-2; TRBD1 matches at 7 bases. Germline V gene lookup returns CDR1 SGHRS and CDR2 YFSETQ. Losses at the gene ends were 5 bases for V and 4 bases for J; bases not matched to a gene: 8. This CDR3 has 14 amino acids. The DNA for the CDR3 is TGCGCCAGCAGTCCTGTAGGGGGCCCCTATGGCTACACCTTC. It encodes CASSPVGGPYGYTF.

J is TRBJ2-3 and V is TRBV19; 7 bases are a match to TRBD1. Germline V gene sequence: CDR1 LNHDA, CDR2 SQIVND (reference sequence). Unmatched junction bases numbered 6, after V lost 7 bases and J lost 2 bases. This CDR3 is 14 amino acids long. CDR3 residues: CASTVGQNTDTQYF. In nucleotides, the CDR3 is TGTGCCAGTACCGTGGGACAGAACACAGATACGCAGTATTTT.

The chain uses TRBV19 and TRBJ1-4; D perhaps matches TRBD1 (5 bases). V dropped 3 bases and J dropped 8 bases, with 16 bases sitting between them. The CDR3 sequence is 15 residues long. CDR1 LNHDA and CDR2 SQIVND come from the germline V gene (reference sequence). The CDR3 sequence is CASSIFRGTVEKLFF. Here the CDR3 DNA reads TGTGCCAGTAGTATTTTTCGGGGGACGGTCGAAAAACTGTTTTTT.

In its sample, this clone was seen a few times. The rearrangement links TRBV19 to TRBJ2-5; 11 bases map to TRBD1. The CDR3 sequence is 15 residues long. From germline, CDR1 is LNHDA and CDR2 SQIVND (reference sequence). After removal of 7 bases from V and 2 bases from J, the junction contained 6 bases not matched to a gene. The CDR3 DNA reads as TGTGCCAGTAAGGCCGGGACAGGGGGACAAGAGACCCAGTACTTC. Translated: CASKAGTGGQETQYF.

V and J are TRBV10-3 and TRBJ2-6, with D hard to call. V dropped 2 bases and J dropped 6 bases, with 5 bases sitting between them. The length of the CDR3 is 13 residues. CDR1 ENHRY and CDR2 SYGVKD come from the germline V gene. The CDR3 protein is CAISETEANVLTF. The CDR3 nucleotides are TGTGCCATCAGTGAGACAGAGGCCAACGTCCTGACTTTC.

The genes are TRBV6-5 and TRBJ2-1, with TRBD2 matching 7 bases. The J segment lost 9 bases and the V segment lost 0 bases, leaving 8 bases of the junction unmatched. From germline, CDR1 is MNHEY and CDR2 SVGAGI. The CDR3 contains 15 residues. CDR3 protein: CASSYSREGRGEQFF. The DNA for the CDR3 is TGTGCCAGCAGTTACTCGAGGGAGGGCCGCGGTGAGCAGTTCTTC.

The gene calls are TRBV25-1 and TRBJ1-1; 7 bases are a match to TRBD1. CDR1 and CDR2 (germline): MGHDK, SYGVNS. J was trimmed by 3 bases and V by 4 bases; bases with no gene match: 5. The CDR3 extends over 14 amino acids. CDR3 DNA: TGTGCCAGCAGTGCCCGGGACAGTTACACTGAAGCTTTCTTT. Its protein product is CASSARDSYTEAFF.